One and the same sample provided the 28 T cell receptor beta chains below, sequenced in a study of blood T cell repertoires in COVID-19. Sequencing used immunoSEQ multiplex PCR; TCRdb keeps in-frame clones, though not all of them. Of 350,000 to 500,000 clones listed, roughly 84% were seen once; the top ten hold around 1.5%. The specimen was PBMCs or T cells enriched from blood (not recorded which). All receptors derive from a woman aged 18-35 years who had been exposed to COVID-19.

This chain joins TRBV7-9 and TRBJ1-5; the D is unclear. The germline V gene encodes CDR1 SEHNR and CDR2 FQNEAQ (reference sequence). Deletions cut 5 bases from V and 4 bases from J, with 9 bases between. There are 13 residues in the CDR3. The CDR3 coding sequence is TGTGCCAGCAGCGCCACGGGTAATCAGCCCCAGCATTTT. It is translated as CASSATGNQPQHF.

The chain uses TRBV27 and TRBJ2-5, with TRBD1 as a possible D gene (6 bases). Trimming removed 6 bases at V and 5 bases at J, with 13 bases between. CDR1 and CDR2 (germline): MNHEY, SMNVEV (reference sequence). CDR3 length: 13 residues. The CDR3 coding sequence is TGTGCCAGCAGATCGGACAGTTGGGAGACCCAGTACTTC. It translates to CASRSDSWETQYF.

This chain uses TRBV6-5 with TRBJ2-7; a possible D gene is TRBD2 (5 bases). This CDR3 is 15 amino acids long. V gave up 6 bases and J gave up 0 bases, with 15 bases separating them. Per the germline V gene, CDR1 is MNHEY and CDR2 is SVGAGI. CDR3 amino acids: CASSLRAESSYEQYF. As DNA, the CDR3 is TGTGCCAGCAGCCTTCGAGCGGAGAGCTCCTACGAGCAGTACTTC.

The chain carries TRBV27 and TRBJ2-7; 9 bases fit TRBD1. The CDR3 loop spans 16 amino acids. V was pared by 3 bases and J by 5 bases, with 11 bases of the junction left unmatched. CDR1 and CDR2 from the germline V gene are MNHEY and SMNVEV (reference sequence). CDR3 sequence reads: CASSFLRQGVQHEQYF. In DNA, the CDR3 is TGTGCCAGCAGTTTTTTACGACAGGGGGTTCAGCACGAGCAGTACTTC.

This chain joins TRBV6-6 and TRBJ1-6, with 9 bases that match TRBD1. Trimming at V came to 6 bases and at J to 10 bases, leaving 7 bases not matched to a gene. CDR1 is MNHNY, CDR2 SVGAGI, per germline (reference sequence). This CDR3 region has 14 residues. CDR3 residues: CASRSGTGSSPLHF. The CDR3 DNA reads as TGTGCCAGCAGGTCCGGGACAGGGTCCTCACCCCTCCACTTT.

The V call is TRBV4-1, the J call TRBJ1-6; TRBD1 aligns across 7 bases. With 0 bases clipped from V and 10 bases from J, the junction kept 9 bases outside the gene matches. Germline V gene sequence: CDR1 MGHRA, CDR2 YSYEKL. The CDR3 runs to 16 residues. The CDR3 DNA follows: TGCGCCAGCAGCCAAGATCAACTACAGGGGTACTCACCCCTCCACTTT. Translated: CASSQDQLQGYSPLHF.

The chain links TRBV9 to TRBJ2-2, with D tentatively TRBD2 (5 bases). The germline V gene has CDR1 SGDLS and CDR2 YYNGEE. This CDR3 region has 14 residues. Trimming cost V 0 bases and J 4 bases, with 7 bases left between them. The CDR3 region has the DNA TGTGCCAGCAGCGTAGAACTAGGCACCGGGGAGCTGTTTTTT. It encodes CASSVELGTGELFF.

The chain joins TRBV27 to TRBJ2-7; no definite D call. V was cut by 3 bases and J by 1 base, with 7 bases left in between. The CDR3 is 13 amino acids. In germline, CDR1 is MNHEY, CDR2 SMNVEV (reference sequence). As DNA, the CDR3 is TGTGCCAGCAGTTTTGGCATGTCCTACGAGCAGTACTTC. As protein: CASSFGMSYEQYF.

This chain uses TRBV28 with TRBJ1-4; 8 nucleotides agree with TRBD1. The germline V gene has CDR1 MDHEN and CDR2 SYDVKM. The trim removed 8 bases at V and 8 bases at J, leaving 4 bases unmatched. This CDR3 is 12 amino acids long. CDR3 protein: CASHRGGEKLFF. In DNA, the CDR3 is TGTGCCAGCCACAGGGGGGGGGAAAAACTGTTTTTT.

The V and J genes are TRBV7-3 and TRBJ2-1, with 8 positions matching TRBD2. Per the germline V gene, CDR1 is SGHTA and CDR2 is FQGTGA. The CDR3 consists of 16 residues. J was trimmed by 6 bases and V by 5 bases; bases with no gene match: 12. CDR3 loop: CASSPVLSGGPNEQFF. In DNA, the CDR3 is TGTGCCAGCAGCCCCGTTCTAAGCGGGGGACCCAATGAGCAGTTCTTC.

The gene calls are TRBV4-2 and TRBJ2-1; no reliable D call. Per germline, CDR1 LGHNA and CDR2 YNFKEQ. The CDR3 contains 13 residues. V lost 0 bases and J 9 bases, leaving 9 bases between the germline ends. The chain's CDR3 is CASSQEPAGEQFF. DNA for the CDR3: TGTGCCAGCAGCCAAGAACCAGCAGGTGAGCAGTTCTTC.

This chain links TRBV6-5 with TRBJ2-7, with a weak D call TRBD2 (5 bases). The germline CDR1 and CDR2 sequences are MNHEY and SVGAGI. Trimming pared 6 bases from V and 3 bases from J, leaving 12 bases between. The CDR3 totals 13 residues. The CDR3 protein is CASRRTSHYEQYF. DNA for the CDR3: TGTGCCAGCAGGCGTACTAGTCACTACGAGCAGTACTTC.

This clone has a handful of counts. The chain combines TRBV27 with TRBJ1-4, with D maybe TRBD1 (6 bases). Per germline, CDR1 MNHEY and CDR2 SMNVEV (reference sequence). V gave up 4 bases and J gave up 5 bases, with 11 bases separating them. This CDR3 comprises 14 residues. The CDR3 sequence is CASSYRVPNEKLFF. CDR3 sequence (DNA): TGTGCCAGCAGTTACAGGGTTCCAAATGAAAAACTGTTTTTT.

As for this clone: The same CDR3 arises from other DNA sequences in this sample as well. V and J are TRBV6-5 and TRBJ2-7, with 13 nucleotides matching TRBD2. The V and J ends lost 0 bases and 7 bases, in that order; junction bases with no gene match: 0. The CDR3 runs 14 residues. Germline CDR1 and CDR2: MNHEY and SVGAGI. In nucleotides, the CDR3 is TGTGCCAGCAGTTACTCGGGACTAGCGGGAGAGCAGTACTTC. It is translated as CASSYSGLAGEQYF.

This rearrangement joins TRBV2 to TRBJ2-1; D is perhaps TRBD2 (6 bases). With 1 base removed from V and 7 bases from J, the gap between germline ends came to 11 bases. The CDR3 extends over 14 amino acids. Germline-derived CDR1 and CDR2 are SNHLY and FYNNEI. CDR3 nucleotide sequence: TGTGCCAGCAGTGAAGTCGGGGGTGGAAATGAGCAGTTCTTC. Translating gives CASSEVGGGNEQFF.

V is TRBV6-4 and J is TRBJ2-1; 9 nucleotides align to TRBD2. The CDR3 runs 13 residues. After removal of 9 bases from V and 5 bases from J, the junction contained 5 bases not matched to a gene. Germline CDR1 is MRHNA and CDR2 is SNTAGT. In DNA form, the CDR3 reads TGTGCCAGATTAGCGGGAGCCAACAATGAGCAGTTCTTC. As protein: CARLAGANNEQFF.

The V and J genes are TRBV5-1 and TRBJ2-3, with 7 bases matching TRBD1. Germline-derived CDR1 and CDR2 are SGHRS and YFSETQ. This CDR3 spans 15 amino acids. Trimming at V came to 5 bases and at J to 2 bases, leaving 8 bases not matched to a gene. CDR3 nucleotides: TGCGCCAGCAGTTCGGCAGGGGGAATCACAGATACGCAGTATTTT. Amino acids: CASSSAGGITDTQYF. Drawing the rest from reference TRBV5-1 and TRBJ2-3, the complete variable domain is KAGVTQTPRYLIKTRGQQVTLSCSPISGHRSVSWYQQTPGQGLQFLFEYFSETQRNKGNFPGRFSGRQFSNSRSEMNVSTLELGDSALYLCASSSAGGITDTQYFGPGTRLTVL.

V is TRBV5-1 and J is TRBJ1-1; D is undetermined. Trimming removed 1 base at V and 3 bases at J, with 16 bases between. This CDR3 has 16 residues. CDR1 and CDR2 (germline): SGHRS, YFSETQ. CDR3 loop: CASSLSRLAADTEAFF. The CDR3 DNA is TGCGCCAGCAGCTTGTCCCGGTTGGCGGCGGACACTGAAGCTTTCTTT.

The rearrangement joins TRBV10-2 to TRBJ2-1; 7 nucleotides line up with TRBD1. V was clipped by 8 bases and J by 7 bases; unmatched bases: 8. The CDR3 spans 13 residues. The germline CDR1 and CDR2 sequences are WSHSY and SAAADI. Here the CDR3 DNA reads TGCGCCAGCTCTGGGACAGTTATGAATGAGCAGTTCTTC. Amino acids: CASSGTVMNEQFF.

The rearrangement uses TRBV28 and TRBJ1-2; TRBD1 aligns across 9 bases. The germline CDR1 and CDR2 sequences are MDHEN and SYDVKM. V lost 6 bases to trimming and J lost 8 bases; unmatched junction nucleotides: 10. The CDR3 extends over 14 amino acids. CDR3 protein: CASRPTGGRRGYTF. The CDR3 nucleotides read TGTGCCAGCAGACCTACAGGGGGCCGTCGGGGCTACACCTTC.

This clone was observed a few times. This sequence joins TRBV28 and TRBJ2-7, with D maybe TRBD1 (5 bases). The CDR3 sequence is 13 residues long. CDR1 and CDR2 from the germline V gene are MDHEN and SYDVKM. Deletions cut 6 bases from V and 6 bases from J, with 15 bases between. The CDR3 DNA is TGTGCCAGCAGCCAACCGGCAGGGCTCGAGCAGTACTTC. It codes for CASSQPAGLEQYF.

The chain is built from TRBV29-1 and TRBJ1-2, with D maybe TRBD1 (5 bases). The CDR3 has 16 amino acids. V lost 3 bases to trimming and J lost 3 bases, with 20 bases between them. CDR1 and CDR2 (germline): SQVTM, ANQGSEA. CDR3 loop: CSVEARHRQGHYGYTF. The CDR3 DNA is TGCAGCGTTGAGGCCCGCCACCGGCAGGGCCACTATGGCTACACCTTC.

V gene TRBV7-2 combines with J gene TRBJ2-1; 10 nucleotides agree with TRBD2. V was pared by 2 bases and J by 4 bases, with 2 bases of the junction left unmatched. The germline V gene has CDR1 SGHTA and CDR2 FQGNSA. The CDR3 has 15 residues. CDR3 in DNA: TGTGCCAGCAGCTTAAAAGCGGGAGGGTACAATGAGCAGTTCTTC. It translates to CASSLKAGGYNEQFF.

This sequence joins TRBV9 and TRBJ1-2; possible D gene TRBD1, 6 bases. V lost 2 bases to trimming and J lost 2 bases, with 10 bases between them. Germline V gene data show CDR1 as SGDLS and CDR2 as YYNGEE. This CDR3 comprises 14 residues. The DNA for the CDR3 is TGTGCCAGCAGCGTCGGACAGACCAACTATGGCTACACCTTC. It yields the protein CASSVGQTNYGYTF.

The chain carries TRBV28 and TRBJ1-5, with 9 positions matching TRBD1. The CDR3 is 14 residues long. Germline V CDR1 and CDR2: MDHEN, SYDVKM. With V trimmed by 6 bases and J by 4 bases, 4 bases remained unmatched. DNA of the CDR3: TGTGCCAGCAGGGGAGGACAGGGGAATCAGCCCCAGCATTTT. Translated: CASRGGQGNQPQHF.

The chain couples TRBV7-2 to TRBJ1-2; D gene ambiguous. CDR1 SGHTA and CDR2 FQGNSA come from the germline V gene. V gave up 1 base and J gave up 4 bases, with 10 bases separating them. This CDR3 spans 14 amino acids. The CDR3 protein is CASSLELYSYGYTF. CDR3 DNA: TGTGCCAGCAGCTTAGAACTGTACTCCTATGGCTACACCTTC.

The rearrangement uses TRBV25-1 and TRBJ2-7; 8 bases agree with TRBD2. Germline assignment: CDR1 MGHDK and CDR2 SYGVNS. This CDR3 spans 15 amino acids. The V segment lost 1 base and the J segment 4 bases; nucleotides outside the gene matches: 6. The CDR3 loop is CASSESPAGVYEQYF. In DNA, the CDR3 is TGTGCCAGCAGTGAATCCCCAGCGGGAGTATACGAGCAGTACTTC.

The V call is TRBV21-1, the J call TRBJ2-6; TRBD1 is taken as the D call from the table, unchecked against the DNA. TRBV21-1 is recorded as a pseudogene. CDR3 length: 18 residues. For the CDR3, the DNA is TGTGCCAGCAGCAAGACGACAGGGGGTAGCTCTGGGGCCAACGTCCTGACTTTC. This sequence encodes CASSKTTGGSSGANVLTF.